One and the same sample provided the 14 T cell receptor beta chains below, sequenced in a study of high-grade serous ovarian cancer treatment subgroups. TCRdb's table, derived via immunoSEQ multiplex PCR, lists solely in-frame clones and lacks some. The table has about 30,000 clones, around 84% seen once. Tumor samples were obtained before definitive surgery or chemotherapy. Sequencing used tumor tissue. The source is a human donor with high-grade serous ovarian cancer.

The rearrangement joins TRBV27 to TRBJ2-1; D is unclear. The CDR3 contains 15 residues. V lost 2 bases to trimming and J lost 6 bases, with 14 bases between them. In germline, CDR1 is MNHEY, CDR2 SMNVEV (reference sequence). The CDR3 nucleotides are TGTGCCAGCAGTTTAGGGCTGCCCAAGGTCAATGAGCAGTTCTTC. It encodes CASSLGLPKVNEQFF.

The gene calls are TRBV4-1 and TRBJ2-5; TRBD2 aligns across 12 bases. The CDR3 has 17 amino acids. CDR1 is MGHRA and CDR2 is YSYEKL in the germline V gene. Trimming took 0 bases from V and 5 from J; bases not matched to a gene: 7. CDR3 amino acids: CASSQDRASGRDETQYF. CDR3 in DNA: TGCGCCAGCAGCCAAGATAGGGCTAGCGGGAGGGACGAGACCCAGTACTTC.

This clone was seen more than once but under ten times. The gene calls are TRBV28 and TRBJ1-5, with D perhaps matching TRBD1 (6 bases). Deletions cut 5 bases from V and 7 bases from J, with 21 bases between. This CDR3 comprises 16 residues. CDR1 is MDHEN, CDR2 SYDVKM, per germline. The CDR3 nucleotides read TGTGCCAGCAGTCCCGAGACAGGCTTTTCATGGCAGCCCCAGCATTTT. Amino acid sequence: CASSPETGFSWQPQHF. The complete variable domain, with remaining parts taken from reference TRBV28 and TRBJ1-5, reads DVKVTQSSRYLVKRTGEKVFLECVQDMDHENMFWYRQDPGLGLRLIYFSYDVKMKEKGDIPEGYSVSREKKERFSLILESASTNQTSMYLCASSPETGFSWQPQHFGDGTRLSIL.

The gene calls are TRBV5-6 and TRBJ2-1, with D uncertain. CDR1 is SGHDT and CDR2 is YYEEEE in the germline V gene. V lost 2 bases to trimming and J lost 4 bases, with 7 bases between them. This CDR3 spans 13 amino acids. Written as DNA, the CDR3 is TGTGCCAGCAGCTTACCCGTTTACAATGAGCAGTTCTTC. Translation: CASSLPVYNEQFF.

CDR3 sequence: CASSVSLAGGPENEQFF. Written as DNA, the CDR3 is TGCGCCAGCAGTGTCTCTTTAGCGGGAGGGCCGGAGAATGAGCAGTTCTTC. The V call is TRBV10-1, the J call TRBJ2-1; 11 bases are shared with TRBD2. CDR3 length equals 17 residues. The germline V gene encodes CDR1 WNHNN and CDR2 SYGVQD (reference sequence). J lost 7 bases, V lost 4 bases, and 12 bases had no gene match.

The chain links TRBV19 to TRBJ1-5; weak D call: TRBD1 (5 bases). Trimming shortened V by 3 bases and J by 4 bases, and 13 bases separated the two germline ends. Germline CDR1 is LNHDA and CDR2 is SQIVND (reference sequence). The CDR3 is 15 residues long. The CDR3 loop reads CASSIGTAKNQPQHF. The CDR3 nucleotides are TGTGCCAGTAGTATCGGGACGGCTAAGAATCAGCCCCAGCATTTT.

The rearrangement uses TRBV2 and TRBJ1-1, with 9 bases matching TRBD1. Germline V gene data show CDR1 as SNHLY and CDR2 as FYNNEI. Germline trimming cut 11 bases from V and 0 bases from J; bases unmatched to any gene: 7. CDR3 size: 14 residues. The CDR3 loop is CADGDRALNTEAFF. The DNA for the CDR3 is TGTGCCGACGGGGACAGGGCTTTGAACACTGAAGCTTTCTTT. Variable domain in full (rest from reference TRBV2 and TRBJ1-1): EPEVTQTPSHQVTQMGQEVILRCVPISNHLYFYWYRQILGQKVEFLVSFYNNEISEKSEIFDDQFSVERPDGSNFTLKIRSTKLEDSAMYFCADGDRALNTEAFFGQGTRLTVV.

In this sample, this clone turned up a few times. This sequence joins TRBV5-1 and TRBJ1-1; TRBD1 is a possible D gene (5 bases). V shed 2 bases and J shed 5 bases, with 13 bases lying between them. This CDR3 contains 14 residues. Germline lookup yields CDR1 SGHRS and CDR2 YFSETQ. CDR3 sequence: CASSFGQGRTEAFF. Here the CDR3 DNA reads TGCGCCAGCAGCTTCGGGCAGGGTAGGACTGAAGCTTTCTTT.

V and J are TRBV6-5 and TRBJ1-5, with a weak D call TRBD1 (5 bases). The CDR3 runs to 13 residues. Per germline, CDR1 MNHEY and CDR2 SVGAGI. Trimming cost V 3 bases and J 5 bases, with 8 bases left between them. The CDR3 reads CASSYRRDQPQHF. CDR3 bases: TGTGCCAGCAGTTATCGCAGGGATCAGCCCCAGCATTTT.

The chain employs TRBV25-1 and TRBJ2-5; D possibly corresponds to TRBD1 (6 bases). The length of the CDR3 is 13 residues. Germline assignment: CDR1 MGHDK and CDR2 SYGVNS. V was shortened by 6 bases and J by 7 bases, with 15 bases between the two germline ends. In DNA, the CDR3 is TGTGCCAGCAGCAGACAGGCTACAAGGACCCAGTACTTC. Its translation is CASSRQATRTQYF.

The chain employs TRBV28 and TRBJ2-1; TRBD2 might be the D (6 bases). The germline V gene encodes CDR1 MDHEN and CDR2 SYDVKM. V was shortened by 2 bases and J by 10 bases, with 18 bases between the two germline ends. The length of the CDR3 is 15 residues. Here the CDR3 reads CASSLPGLTAREQFF. CDR3 bases: TGTGCCAGCAGTTTACCGGGACTCACCGCCAGGGAGCAGTTCTTC.

V is TRBV12-5 and J is TRBJ2-2; 8 bases fit TRBD1. In germline, CDR1 is LGHNT, CDR2 FRNRAP. The trim removed 4 bases at V and 2 bases at J, leaving 15 bases unmatched. The CDR3 has 19 residues. The CDR3 spells CASGSSRDRIIKNTGELFF. In DNA form, the CDR3 reads TGTGCTAGTGGTTCTAGCCGGGACAGGATAATAAAAAACACCGGGGAGCTGTTTTTT.

The chain recombines TRBV18 with TRBJ1-5; the D is unclear. Trimming left V 5 bases short and J 2 bases short, with 13 bases between. The germline V gene encodes CDR1 KGHSH and CDR2 LQKENI. The CDR3 length is 15 residues. In nucleotides, the CDR3 is TGTGCCAGCTCAAAGAACAGCGGAGGCAATCAGCCCCAGCATTTT. Its protein product is CASSKNSGGNQPQHF.

This clone was detected a few times. The V call is TRBV7-8, the J call TRBJ1-1; D remains ambiguous. V gave up 3 bases and J gave up 2 bases, with 10 bases separating them. From germline, CDR1 is SGHVS and CDR2 FQNEAQ. CDR3 size: 14 residues. DNA for the CDR3: TGTGCCAGCAGCTTCACCGGGAGAAACACTGAAGCTTTCTTT. It codes for CASSFTGRNTEAFF.